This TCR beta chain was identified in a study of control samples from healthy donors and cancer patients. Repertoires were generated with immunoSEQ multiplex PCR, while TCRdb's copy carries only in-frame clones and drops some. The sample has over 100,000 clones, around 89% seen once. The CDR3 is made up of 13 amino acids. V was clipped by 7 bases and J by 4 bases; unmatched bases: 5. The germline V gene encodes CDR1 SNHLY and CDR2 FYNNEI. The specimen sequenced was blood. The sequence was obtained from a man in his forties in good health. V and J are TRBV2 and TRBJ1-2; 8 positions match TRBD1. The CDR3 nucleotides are TGTGCCAGCAATGGACAGGGTGCCTATGGCTACACCTTC. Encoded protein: CASNGQGAYGYTF.